This TCR beta chain was sequenced during a study of molecular identifiers for immune sequencing clone quantification. Across the study: Four portions were sequenced after RNA from 20,000 or 100,000 naive CD8 cells was split five ways in replicates.

This CDR3 contains 16 residues. V gave up 5 bases and J gave up 4 bases; unmatched junction bases: 14. The V gene's germline CDR1 is SGHAT and CDR2 FQNNGV. Sorted naive CD8 T cells, about 17,000 to 1,000,000, were sequenced from 10%, 30% or 50% RNA. TCRdb redid the calling of the PCR reads with MiXCR, one entry per CDR3 protein. The sample consists of approximately 60,000 distinct CDR3 sequences, 19% of them appearing once. Findings of the study overall: Underestimation of highly expanded clone sizes could arise where identical TCR molecules share a barcode.

This clonotype was counted many times. Its target is unknown. The sequence came from a human donor in good health. Some libraries in this study had Jurkat cell RNA spiked in. The V gene is TRBV11-2, the J gene TRBJ2-7, with 7 bases that match TRBD1. The specimen sequenced was naive CD8+ T cells from blood, with Jurkat cell RNA spiked in. Subset in this sample: FACS-sorted CD8+CD4-CCR7+CD45RA+ naive T cells. The CDR3: CASSRITGTAHYEQYF. DNA for the CDR3: TGTGCCAGCAGCCGCATCACCGGGACAGCCCATTACGAGCAGTACTTC.